This record concerns one TCR beta chain sequence. Its target is not known. These data are taken from a study of T-cell memory formation after mild COVID-19. The study's findings and limits: Later expanders leaned CD4+, whereas clones that contracted between day 15 and 85 were balanced CD4/CD8.

A single record per CDR3 protein comes from TCRdb applying MiXCR to the 5' RACE reads. The sample holds 450,000 or so distinct CDR3 sequences, roughly 23% seen once. The CDR3 is 15 amino acids. Trimming took 5 bases from V and 5 from J; bases not matched to a gene: 11. In germline, CDR1 is SGHNT, CDR2 YENEEA. The chain employs TRBV11-3 and TRBJ2-7; 8 bases are shared with TRBD1. This clonotype was obtained from an adult woman who had mild COVID-19 (a few samples of this study predate the infection). Cell type and time point are not known. The sequenced sample was PBMCs or a T cell subset sorted from them (not recorded which). Here the CDR3 DNA reads TGTGCCAGCAGCCGAGGGACAGGAGGAGTCAACGAGCAGTACTTC. Protein sequence: CASSRGTGGVNEQYF.